This is a list of T cell receptor beta chains from one sample in a study of post-analysis software for immune sequencing data. TCRdb itself ran the PCR reads through MiXCR, one entry per CDR3 protein. The data hold 500,000 to 600,000 distinct CDR3 sequences, with roughly 45% observed a single time. Sequenced sample: blood. These receptor sequences come from a girl between 10 and 17 years old with multiple sclerosis. The CDR3 runs from the conserved cysteine through the conserved F or W. The order of the fields is D gene, J gene, clone size, V gene, CDR3 DNA, CDR3 protein. D genes are given only for firm matches. Clone size is given for some rows only: seen once, a few or many times, or a class if the clone is expanded.

TRBD2 TRBJ2-1 NA TRBV29-1 TGCAGCGTTGAAGAGACCCTTAGCGGGGGGTCTTCGTTGACTTACTACAATGAGCAGTTCTTC CSVEETLSGGSSLTYYNEQFF
NA TRBJ2-7 NA TRBV29-1 TGCAGCGTTAGGGGCAGAAGTCTTCCCGAGCAGTACTTC CSVRGRSLPEQYF
NA TRBJ1-5 NA TRBV5-4 TGTGTCAGCAGCTTGGAGGGGGAACAGCCCCAGCATTTT CVSSLEGEQPQHF
NA TRBJ2-5 NA TRBV9 TGTGCCAGCAGCGTAAACCTCCAAGAGACCCAGTACTTC CASSVNLQETQYF
NA TRBJ1-2 NA TRBV12-3/TRBV12-4 TGTGCCAGCAGTCCAAGGTCCGGCGCGGGCTACACCTTC CASSPRSGAGYTF
NA TRBJ1-5 NA TRBV12-3/TRBV12-4 TGTGCCAGCAGTTTAAATGTGGGCGGTGGGGATCAGCCCCAGCATTTT CASSLNVGGGDQPQHF
NA TRBJ2-6 NA TRBV3-1 TGTGCCAGCAGCCAGGAGGACATCCCTGGGGCCAACGTCCTGACTTTC CASSQEDIPGANVLTF
NA TRBJ2-5 NA TRBV5-1 TGCGCCAGCAGCTTAGGTAGCACCCAACAAGAGACCCAGTACTTC CASSLGSTQQETQYF
NA TRBJ2-1 few TRBV6-6 TGTGCCAGCAGTTCGGTAATGGTGGGTGGGCAGTTCTTC CASSSVMVGGQFF
TRBD1 TRBJ1-2 few TRBV7-9 TGTGCCAGCAGCTTAATCCTACCTGGACAGGGAAGTTCTGGCTACACCTTC CASSLILPGQGSSGYTF
TRBD1 TRBJ2-5 NA TRBV5-1 TGCGCCAGCAGCCCTTCCCCAACAGGGGGCCTTCGGGTGGAGACCCAGTACTTC CASSPSPTGGLRVETQYF
NA TRBJ2-3 few TRBV5-1 TGCGCCAGCAGCATAGCGGTTCGGGATACGCAGTATTTT CASSIAVRDTQYF
TRBD2 TRBJ2-5 NA TRBV7-9 TGTGCCAGCAGCCAGGGACTAGCGGGGGTAGCTTTCCAAGAGACCCAGTACTTC CASSQGLAGVAFQETQYF
TRBD2 TRBJ2-1 NA TRBV12-3/TRBV12-4 TGTGCCAGCAGTCTTAGCGGGAGGGCCGCCCCCAACAATGAGCAGTTCTTC CASSLSGRAAPNNEQFF
NA TRBJ2-7 NA TRBV5-1 TGCGCCAGCAGCTCATCCAACGGCGACCTCTACGAGCAGTACTTC CASSSSNGDLYEQYF
TRBD1 TRBJ1-2 few TRBV6-5 TGTGCCAGCAGTCCCGGGACAGGGGCGGGGGTTTATGGCTACACCTTC CASSPGTGAGVYGYTF
NA TRBJ2-5 NA TRBV5-1 TGCGCCAGCAGCTTGCTCACCGAGACCCGGTACTTC CASSLLTETRYF
NA TRBJ2-7 NA TRBV20-1 TGCAGTGCTAGAGGGCCGTCGGGACTCGGATGTTACGAGCAGTACTTC CSARGPSGLGCYEQYF
NA TRBJ1-1 NA TRBV6-4 TGTGCCAGCAGTGAGAGGCCGAACACTGAAGCTTTCTTT CASSERPNTEAFF
TRBD1 TRBJ2-3 NA TRBV6-6 TGTGCCAGCAGGAGGGACAGGCGCCTGGGTTCTGGAGATACGCAGTATTTT CASRRDRRLGSGDTQYF